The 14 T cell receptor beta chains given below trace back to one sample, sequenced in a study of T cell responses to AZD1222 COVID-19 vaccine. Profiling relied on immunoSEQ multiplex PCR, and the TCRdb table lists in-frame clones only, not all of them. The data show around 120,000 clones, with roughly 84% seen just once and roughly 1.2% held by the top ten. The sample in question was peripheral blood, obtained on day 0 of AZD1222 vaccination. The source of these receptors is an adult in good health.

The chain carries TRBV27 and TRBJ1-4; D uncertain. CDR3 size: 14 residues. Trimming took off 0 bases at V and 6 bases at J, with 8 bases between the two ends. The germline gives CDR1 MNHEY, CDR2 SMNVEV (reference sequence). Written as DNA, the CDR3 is TGTGCCAGCAGTTTATCAAGCGGGGATGAAAAACTGTTTTTT. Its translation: CASSLSSGDEKLFF.

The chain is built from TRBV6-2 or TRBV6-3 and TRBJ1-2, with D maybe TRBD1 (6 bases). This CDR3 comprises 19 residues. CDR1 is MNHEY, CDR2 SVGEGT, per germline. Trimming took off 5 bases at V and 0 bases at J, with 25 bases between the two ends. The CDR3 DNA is TGTGCCAGCAGTCCATACAGCACCCGGGACAAAGAATCTAACTATGGCTACACCTTC. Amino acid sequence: CASSPYSTRDKESNYGYTF.

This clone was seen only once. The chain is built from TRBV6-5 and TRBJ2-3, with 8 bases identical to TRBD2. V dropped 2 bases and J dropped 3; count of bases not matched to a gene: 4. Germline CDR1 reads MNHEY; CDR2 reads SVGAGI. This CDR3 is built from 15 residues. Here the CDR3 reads CASSYQGLGTDTQYF. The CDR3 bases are TGTGCCAGCAGTTACCAGGGACTAGGAACAGATACGCAGTATTTT.

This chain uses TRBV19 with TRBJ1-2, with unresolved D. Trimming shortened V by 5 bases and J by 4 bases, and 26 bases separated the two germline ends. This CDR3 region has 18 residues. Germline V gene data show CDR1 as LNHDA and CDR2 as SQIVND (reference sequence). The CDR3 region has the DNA TGTGCCAGTAGTCCTCAACATCCAGGTGGAGGGAGGAGCTATGGCTACACCTTC. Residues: CASSPQHPGGGRSYGYTF.

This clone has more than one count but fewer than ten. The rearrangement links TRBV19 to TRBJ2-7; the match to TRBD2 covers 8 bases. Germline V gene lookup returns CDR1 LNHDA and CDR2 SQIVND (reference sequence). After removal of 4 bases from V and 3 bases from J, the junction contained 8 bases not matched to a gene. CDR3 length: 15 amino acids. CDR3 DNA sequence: TGTGCCAGTAGTACCACGGGCGGGGGGCACTACGAGCAGTACTTC. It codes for CASSTTGGGHYEQYF.

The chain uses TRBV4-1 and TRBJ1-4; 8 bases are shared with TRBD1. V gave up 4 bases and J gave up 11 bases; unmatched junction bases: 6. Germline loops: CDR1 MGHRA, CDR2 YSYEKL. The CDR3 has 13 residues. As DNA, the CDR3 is TGCGCCAGCAGCCTGGGACAGGTGGAGAAACTGTTTTTT. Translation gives CASSLGQVEKLFF.

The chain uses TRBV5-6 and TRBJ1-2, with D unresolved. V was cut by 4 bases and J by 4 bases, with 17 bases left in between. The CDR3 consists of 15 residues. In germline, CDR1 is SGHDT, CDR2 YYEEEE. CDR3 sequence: CASSLSEGYGYGYTF. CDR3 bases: TGTGCCAGCAGCCTATCCGAGGGTTACGGCTATGGCTACACCTTC. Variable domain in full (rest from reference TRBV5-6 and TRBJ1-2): DAGVTQSPTHLIKTRGQQVTLRCSPKSGHDTVSWYQQALGQGPQFIFQYYEEEERQRGNFPDRFSGHQFPNYSSELNVNALLLGDSALYLCASSLSEGYGYGYTFGSGTRLTVV.

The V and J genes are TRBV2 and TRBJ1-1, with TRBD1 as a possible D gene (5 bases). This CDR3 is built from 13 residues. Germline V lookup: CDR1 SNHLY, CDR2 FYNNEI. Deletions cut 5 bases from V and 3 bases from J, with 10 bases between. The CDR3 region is CASSTGRDTEAFF. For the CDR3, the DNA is TGTGCCAGCAGTACAGGAAGGGACACTGAAGCTTTCTTT.

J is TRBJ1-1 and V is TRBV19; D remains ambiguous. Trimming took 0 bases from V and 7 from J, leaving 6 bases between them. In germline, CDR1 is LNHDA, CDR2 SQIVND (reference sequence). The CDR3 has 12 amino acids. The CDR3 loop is CASSIEGFEAFF. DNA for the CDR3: TGTGCCAGTAGTATAGAAGGATTTGAAGCTTTCTTT.

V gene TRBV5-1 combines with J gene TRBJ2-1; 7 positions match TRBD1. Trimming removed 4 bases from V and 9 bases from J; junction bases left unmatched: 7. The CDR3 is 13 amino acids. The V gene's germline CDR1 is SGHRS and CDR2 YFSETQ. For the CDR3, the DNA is TGCGCCAGCAGCCTGGGACAGTCAGGTGAGCAGTTCTTC. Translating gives CASSLGQSGEQFF.

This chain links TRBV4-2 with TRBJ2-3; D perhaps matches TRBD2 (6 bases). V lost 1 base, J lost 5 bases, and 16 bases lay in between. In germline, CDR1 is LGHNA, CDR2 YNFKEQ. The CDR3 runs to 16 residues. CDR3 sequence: CASSQVGGAGGDTQYF. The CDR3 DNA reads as TGTGCCAGCAGCCAAGTTGGCGGGGCCGGGGGAGATACGCAGTATTTT.

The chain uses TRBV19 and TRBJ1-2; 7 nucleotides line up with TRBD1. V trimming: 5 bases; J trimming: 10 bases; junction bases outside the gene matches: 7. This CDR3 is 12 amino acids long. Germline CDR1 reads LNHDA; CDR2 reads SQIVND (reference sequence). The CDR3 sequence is CASSRTGVDYTF. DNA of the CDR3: TGTGCCAGTAGTCGAACAGGGGTTGACTACACCTTC.

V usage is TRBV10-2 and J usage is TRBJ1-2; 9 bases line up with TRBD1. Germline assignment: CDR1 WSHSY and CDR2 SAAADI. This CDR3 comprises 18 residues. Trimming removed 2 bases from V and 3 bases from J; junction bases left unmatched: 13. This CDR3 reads CASSEPYSWTGEDYGYTF. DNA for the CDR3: TGCGCCAGCAGTGAGCCTTATTCCTGGACAGGGGAGGACTATGGCTACACCTTC.

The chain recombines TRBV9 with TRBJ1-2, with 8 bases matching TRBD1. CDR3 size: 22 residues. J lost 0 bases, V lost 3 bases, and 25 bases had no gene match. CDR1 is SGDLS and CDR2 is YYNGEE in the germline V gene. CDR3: CASSAARDRTGTHREANYGYTF. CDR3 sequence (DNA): TGTGCCAGCAGCGCCGCCCGGGACAGGACGGGAACCCACCGGGAAGCTAACTATGGCTACACCTTC. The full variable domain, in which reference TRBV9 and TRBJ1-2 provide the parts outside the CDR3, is DSGVTQTPKHLITATGQRVTLRCSPRSGDLSVYWYQQSLDQGLQFLIQYYNGEERAKGNILERFSAQQFPDLHSELNLSSLELGDSALYFCASSAARDRTGTHREANYGYTFGSGTRLTVV.